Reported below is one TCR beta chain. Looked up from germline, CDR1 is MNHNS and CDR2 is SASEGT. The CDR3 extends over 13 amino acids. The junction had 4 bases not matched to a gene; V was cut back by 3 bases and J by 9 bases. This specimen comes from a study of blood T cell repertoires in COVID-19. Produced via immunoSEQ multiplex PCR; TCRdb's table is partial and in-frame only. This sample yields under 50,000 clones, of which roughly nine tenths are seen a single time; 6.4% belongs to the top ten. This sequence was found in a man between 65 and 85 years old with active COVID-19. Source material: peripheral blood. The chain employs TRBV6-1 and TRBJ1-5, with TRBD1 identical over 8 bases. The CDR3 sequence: CASSDGDRRPQHF. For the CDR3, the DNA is TGTGCCAGCAGTGACGGGGACAGGCGGCCCCAGCATTTT.